These T cell receptor beta chains were read from a single sample in a study of blood T cell repertoires in COVID-19. This table comes from immunoSEQ multiplex PCR, and its TCRdb copy is limited to in-frame clones, with some not included. Here the sample spans roughly 400,000 clones, 85% to 90% being singletons. Input material: PBMCs or T cells enriched from blood (not recorded which). All receptors come from a woman aged 50 to 60 who had recovered from COVID-19. Both conserved end residues are part of each CDR3. The D gene is left open where the match is weak. Clone size, where shown, is once, few, many, or a class for clones that have expanded.

V	J	size	D	CDR3	DNA
TRBV4-2	TRBJ2-5	NA	TRBD2	CASSQGGLAGGPGQETQYF	TGTGCCAGCAGCCAAGGAGGACTAGCGGGGGGGCCGGGGCAAGAGACCCAGTACTTC
TRBV2	TRBJ1-2	few	NA	CASNREYGYTF	TGTGCCAGCAATAGAGAATATGGCTACACCTTC
TRBV2	TRBJ2-5	NA	TRBD1	CASKNLGTAVQETQYF	TGTGCCAGCAAGAACCTTGGGACAGCCGTTCAGGAGACCCAGTACTTC
TRBV7-9	TRBJ2-2	NA	TRBD2	CASSNGGIVREVGELFF	TGTGCCAGCAGTAACGGGGGGATAGTTCGAGAGGTCGGGGAGCTGTTTTTT
TRBV6-5	TRBJ2-1	NA	NA	CASSRLLGLDNEQFF	TGTGCCAGCAGTAGATTACTAGGCCTAGACAATGAGCAGTTCTTC
TRBV4-1	TRBJ1-2	NA	TRBD1	CASSLGTGDYGYTF	TGCGCCAGCAGTCTGGGAACAGGGGACTATGGCTACACCTTC
TRBV5-8	TRBJ1-1	NA	NA	CASSRTEAFF	TGTGCCAGCAGCCGGACTGAAGCTTTCTTT
TRBV5-1	TRBJ1-1	NA	TRBD1	CASSQPGGGREAFF	TGCGCCAGCAGCCAACCAGGAGGGGGCAGGGAAGCTTTCTTT
TRBV7-9	TRBJ1-2	NA	NA	CASSVDNPLFGGYTF	TGTGCCAGCAGCGTCGACAACCCCTTGTTCGGAGGCTACACCTTC
TRBV6-5	TRBJ1-5	NA	NA	CASSYMGGSQPQHF	TGTGCCAGCAGTTACATGGGGGGAAGTCAGCCCCAGCATTTT
TRBV19	TRBJ1-6	few	NA	CASTYSTVLDSPLHF	TGTGCCAGTACCTACTCGACTGTTCTGGATTCACCCCTCCACTTT
TRBV14	TRBJ1-2	once	TRBD1	CASSETRTGFYGYTF	TGTGCCAGCAGCGAAACGCGGACAGGGTTTTATGGCTACACCTTC
TRBV27	TRBJ1-1	NA	NA	CASSLRQGTEAFF	TGTGCCAGCAGTTTAAGGCAGGGCACTGAAGCTTTCTTT